Shown below are 24 T cell receptor beta chains from a single sample sequenced in a study of beta chain features in type 1 diabetes listed by TCRdb under 2018. Summary of the overall study and its limitations: Type 1 diabetes patients showed a moderate but significant shortening of TCRB CDR3 length in all four CD4+ subsets.

Their cognate antigens are unknown. The method was the immunoSEQ multiplex PCR assay. The High Capacity cDNA Reverse Transcription Kit was used to reverse transcribe all of the isolated RNA, meaning that expressed TCRB transcripts were what got sequenced. Imported from immuneACCESS, the table was reduced by TCRdb to in-frame sequences with V and J called. These copies leave out some clones; in studies compared against another copy, an unresolved V gene accounts for under half, and the cause of the remainder is not known. The sample table shows about 44,000 clones, and roughly 70% are seen once. Roughly 2.2% of the sample is in the top ten clones. The source material was Tregs from blood. The sample's cell subset or site label, in plain terms: regulatory CD4+ T cells. These receptors came from a woman aged 18-29 years with type 1 diabetes.

This rearrangement joins TRBV5-6 to TRBJ2-5; D may be TRBD1 (6 bases). CDR3 length: 15 amino acids. CDR1 is SGHDT, CDR2 YYEEEE, per germline. The germline V and J ends were trimmed by 5 bases and 5 bases, with 19 bases remaining between them. CDR3 bases: TGTGCCAGCAGGGTCCGAGGGGGACGCCCTGAGACCCAGTACTTC. Amino acid sequence: CASRVRGGRPETQYF.

This clone was detected a few times. The chain employs TRBV6-6 and TRBJ2-5; possibly TRBD2 for D (6 bases). Germline CDR1 reads MNHNY; CDR2 reads SVGAGI (reference sequence). The V and J ends lost 6 bases and 5 bases respectively, with 10 bases between them. The CDR3 runs to 12 residues. CDR3 region: CASSRAGETQYF. The CDR3 nucleotides are TGTGCCAGCAGCAGGGCGGGGGAGACCCAGTACTTC.

This chain uses TRBV7-9 with TRBJ1-2; 7 nucleotides line up with TRBD1. V shed 5 bases and J 8 bases; nucleotides not matched to a gene: 8. CDR3 length: 13 residues. Looked up from germline, CDR1 is SEHNR and CDR2 is FQNEAQ (reference sequence). CDR3 coding DNA: TGTGCCAGCAGCCCAACAGGGGTCGGGGGCTACACCTTC. Residues: CASSPTGVGGYTF.

The CDR3 DNA reads TGTGCCAGCAGCTTAGTTGCGCGGGAGGCCGTGCAGTACTTC. Translating gives CASSLVAREAVQYF. The chain links TRBV11-2 to TRBJ2-7; 8 nucleotides align to TRBD2. The CDR3 runs 14 residues. Germline CDR1 and CDR2: SGHAT and FQNNGV. V trimming: 1 base; J trimming: 9 bases; junction bases outside the gene matches: 8.

The genes are TRBV4-3 and TRBJ1-2; D not certain. There are 14 residues in the CDR3. Trimming removed 4 bases at V and 7 bases at J, with 16 bases between. CDR1 and CDR2 (germline): LGHNA, YSLEER. The DNA of the CDR3 is TGCGCCAGCAGCCGGACCGGGCGGGTCCGTGGCTACACCTTC. Amino acids: CASSRTGRVRGYTF.

A word on this clone: No conserved phenylalanine or tryptophan is present at the end of the CDR3, so a read error is the likely explanation. The limits of the CDR3 on the DNA are not certain, so only TCRdb's listed CDR3 is given. The chain links TRBV4-1 to TRBJ1-2; the DNA was not used to check the table's D call, TRBD1. Counting both end residues, the CDR3 totals 13 amino acids. The germline gives CDR1 MGHRA, CDR2 YSYEKL. Here the CDR3 reads CASSQVGQAISGL.

The chain links TRBV19 to TRBJ2-7; D gene uncertain. V was shortened by 7 bases and J by 4 bases, with 14 bases between the two germline ends. The CDR3 covers 13 residues. The germline CDR1 and CDR2 sequences are LNHDA and SQIVND (reference sequence). CDR3 residues: CASNAYLGYEQYF. The CDR3 nucleotides read TGTGCCAGTAACGCATACCTAGGATACGAGCAGTACTTC.

The chain couples TRBV18 to TRBJ1-1; no clear D. CDR3 length: 16 amino acids. Looked up from germline, CDR1 is KGHSH and CDR2 is LQKENI. V shed 1 base and J shed 0 bases, with 12 bases lying between them. CDR3 in amino acids: CASSPRPGSLNTEAFF. DNA for the CDR3: TGTGCCAGCTCACCACGACCGGGATCCCTGAACACTGAAGCTTTCTTT.

This clone was seen only a few times. The chain combines TRBV7-9 with TRBJ1-1, with a possible D match to TRBD1 (6 bases). The germline V gene has CDR1 SEHNR and CDR2 FQNEAQ (reference sequence). The CDR3 runs 16 residues. The V gene lost 5 bases and the J gene lost 4 bases, with 20 bases spanning the gap. As DNA, the CDR3 is TGTGCCAGCAGCCCGAGCGGGGCCAGGGGTGGCACTGAAGCTTTCTTT. Translation gives CASSPSGARGGTEAFF.

The V gene is TRBV11-2, the J gene TRBJ2-3; 7 bases fit TRBD2. The CDR3 loop spans 17 amino acids. The germline V gene encodes CDR1 SGHAT and CDR2 FQNNGV. Trimming took 3 bases from V and 2 from J; bases not matched to a gene: 11. CDR3 protein: CASSLRASGFSTDTQYF. The CDR3 nucleotides are TGTGCCAGCAGCTTGCGGGCTAGCGGATTTTCCACAGATACGCAGTATTTT.

The chain carries TRBV19 and TRBJ1-1, with D tentatively TRBD1 (5 bases). Germline CDR1 reads LNHDA; CDR2 reads SQIVND (reference sequence). The CDR3 has 16 residues. Between the trimmed V and J ends, which lost 1 base and 1 base, there was a span of 13 bases. CDR3 DNA sequence: TGTGCCAGTAGTATAGCCCCGGGGGTAGCGAACACTGAAGCTTTCTTT. This codes for CASSIAPGVANTEAFF.

V usage is TRBV5-1 and J usage is TRBJ1-1; a weak D match, TRBD1 (6 bases). V lost 4 bases and J lost 0, with 13 bases in between. The CDR3 is 15 amino acids. The V gene's germline CDR1 is SGHRS and CDR2 YFSETQ. The CDR3 sequence is CASSMVGALNTEAFF. The CDR3 region has the DNA TGCGCCAGCAGCATGGTGGGGGCCCTGAACACTGAAGCTTTCTTT.

The V and J genes are TRBV11-2 and TRBJ2-7; D possibly corresponds to TRBD1 (6 bases). Between the trimmed V and J ends, which lost 5 bases and 0 bases, there was a span of 14 bases. In germline, CDR1 is SGHAT, CDR2 FQNNGV. The CDR3 runs 15 residues. CDR3 in DNA: TGTGCCAGCAGCAGCACCCTAGGGGGCTCCTACGAGCAGTACTTC. Translating it yields CASSSTLGGSYEQYF.

V usage is TRBV11-1 and J usage is TRBJ2-3; 10 nucleotides align to TRBD2. The V gene end was trimmed by 2 bases and the J gene end by 1 base; junction bases not matched to a gene: 3. CDR1 and CDR2 from the germline V gene are SGHAT and FQDESV (reference sequence). This CDR3 has 16 residues. In nucleotides, the CDR3 is TGTGCCAGCAGCTTATTACTAGCGGGACGCACAGATACGCAGTATTTT. This encodes CASSLLLAGRTDTQYF.

The CDR3 DNA sequence: TGTGCCAGCAGCCGCGGGACTAGCGTCACAGATACGCAGTATTTT. It encodes CASSRGTSVTDTQYF. V usage is TRBV9 and J usage is TRBJ2-3, with 10 positions matching TRBD2. The CDR3 covers 15 residues. V shed 4 bases, J shed 2 bases, and the junction held 4 bases outside the gene matches. CDR1 and CDR2 (germline): SGDLS, YYNGEE.

The chain links TRBV18 to TRBJ2-7, with 7 nucleotides matching TRBD2. Germline CDR1 KGHSH, CDR2 LQKENI. Trimming at V came to 3 bases and at J to 1 base, leaving 0 bases not matched to a gene. The CDR3 is 13 amino acids. Written as DNA, the CDR3 is TGTGCCAGCTCACCGGGGGGGTCCTACGAGCAGTACTTC. Amino acid sequence: CASSPGGSYEQYF.

This clone is medium-sized by share. V and J are TRBV7-2 and TRBJ2-7; perhaps TRBD1 as D (5 bases). The CDR3 loop spans 15 amino acids. V gave up 6 bases and J gave up 3 bases, with 18 bases separating them. Germline values: CDR1 SGHTA, CDR2 FQGNSA. The CDR3 sequence is CASREVGVGLYEQYF. In DNA, the CDR3 is TGTGCCAGCAGAGAGGTAGGGGTTGGCCTCTACGAGCAGTACTTC.

V gene TRBV29-1 combines with J gene TRBJ1-1; D not certain. Trimming removed 3 bases from V and 4 bases from J, with 15 bases in between. Looked up from germline, CDR1 is SQVTM and CDR2 is ANQGSEA. This CDR3 has 14 residues. The CDR3 is CSVDQSGSRTEAFF. The CDR3 coding sequence is TGCAGCGTTGACCAGTCGGGGAGTCGCACTGAAGCTTTCTTT.

V gene TRBV6-1 combines with J gene TRBJ1-2; 10 positions match TRBD1. Germline lookup yields CDR1 MNHNS and CDR2 SASEGT. The CDR3 length is 13 residues. J was trimmed by 8 bases and V by 3 bases; bases with no gene match: 3. The chain's CDR3 is CASSEGQGYGYTF. The CDR3 DNA is TGTGCCAGCAGTGAGGGACAGGGGTACGGCTACACCTTC.

V gene TRBV29-1 combines with J gene TRBJ1-1; TRBD1 matches 11 bases. The J segment lost 3 bases and the V segment lost 4 bases, leaving 13 bases of the junction unmatched. Germline V CDR1 and CDR2: SQVTM, ANQGSEA. The CDR3 has 17 residues. CDR3: CSVVTRGDRGIYTEAFF. The CDR3 nucleotides are TGCAGCGTTGTAACTCGGGGGGACAGGGGGATATACACTGAAGCTTTCTTT.

The chain joins TRBV5-1 to TRBJ2-3; 8 bases are shared with TRBD2. The CDR3 runs 15 residues. The germline gives CDR1 SGHRS, CDR2 YFSETQ. Trimming removed 2 bases from V and 1 base from J; junction bases left unmatched: 3. Here the CDR3 reads CASSFSGARTDTQYF. The CDR3, as DNA: TGCGCCAGCAGCTTTAGCGGGGCTCGCACAGATACGCAGTATTTT.

The genes are TRBV15 and TRBJ2-4, with 16 positions matching TRBD2. CDR3 length: 15 residues. Trimming at V came to 1 base and at J to 12 bases, leaving 3 bases not matched to a gene. Per germline, CDR1 LNHNV and CDR2 YYDKDF (reference sequence). The CDR3 loop reads CATSRGGLAGGNQYF. CDR3 sequence (DNA): TGTGCCACCAGCAGAGGGGGACTAGCGGGAGGGAATCAGTACTTC.

This clone was detected a few times. The J gene is TRBJ2-7, the V gene TRBV7-9; the match to TRBD1 covers 11 bases. This CDR3 has 15 amino acids. V lost 3 bases and J lost 2; bases outside the gene matches: 3. Germline V CDR1 and CDR2: SEHNR, FQNEAQ (reference sequence). CDR3 sequence: CASSFGTGGTYEQYF. In nucleotides, the CDR3 is TGTGCCAGCAGCTTCGGGACAGGGGGAACCTACGAGCAGTACTTC.

V is TRBV9 and J is TRBJ2-3; the match to TRBD2 covers 15 bases. CDR1 is SGDLS and CDR2 is YYNGEE in the germline V gene. This CDR3 contains 16 residues. V dropped 2 bases and J dropped 6; count of bases not matched to a gene: 4. CDR3 sequence: CASSVGLAGGWDTQYF. CDR3 DNA sequence: TGTGCCAGCAGCGTCGGACTAGCGGGAGGGTGGGATACGCAGTATTTT. The full variable domain, with the rest looked up from reference TRBV9 and TRBJ2-3, is DSGVTQTPKHLITATGQRVTLRCSPRSGDLSVYWYQQSLDQGLQFLIQYYNGEERAKGNILERFSAQQFPDLHSELNLSSLELGDSALYFCASSVGLAGGWDTQYFGPGTRLTVL.